The 12 T cell receptor beta chains given below trace back to one sample, sequenced in a study of naive and memory T cell subsets. Study results and caveats: A few larger clonotypes appeared in naive repertoires, especially CD8, possibly memory cells re-expressing CD45RA.

These receptors have no known antigen. Two oligonucleotides, mixed equimolar, formed the beta constant-region primer covering TRBC1 and TRBC2. Four rounds of PCR amplified the ligated cDNA using nested alpha and beta constant-region primers plus SP2. TCRdb used MiXCR to reprocess the UMI-ligation and nested PCR reads, holding one entry per CDR3 protein. The sample shows more than 95,000 distinct CDR3 sequences, roughly 14% of them seen only once. The sequencing sample was made of naive CD8+ T cells from blood. Every receptor here comes from a human donor in good health.

The chain has TRBV12-3 or TRBV12-4 and TRBJ1-5; D possibly corresponds to TRBD1 (5 bases). Deletions cut 6 bases from V and 7 bases from J, with 13 bases between. The CDR3 sequence is 13 residues long. The CDR3 protein is CASRDQGTQPQHF. The DNA for the CDR3 is TGTGCCAGCAGGGATCAGGGTACCCAGCCCCAGCATTTT.

This clonotype showed up many times. The rearrangement joins TRBV7-9 to TRBJ2-5; D is undetermined. The CDR3 length is 12 residues. Trimming removed 1 base from V and 5 bases from J, with 5 bases in between. The germline gives CDR1 SEHNR, CDR2 FQNEAQ (reference sequence). The CDR3 loop reads CASSLEYETQYF. CDR3 sequence (DNA): TGTGCCAGCAGCTTAGAGTACGAGACCCAGTACTTC.

In its sample, this clonotype was seen a few times. V is TRBV10-2 and J is TRBJ2-7; TRBD1 matches at 7 bases. Germline V lookup: CDR1 WSHSY, CDR2 SAAADI. The junction had 5 bases not matched to a gene; V was cut back by 3 bases and J by 0 bases. The CDR3 is made up of 15 amino acids. The CDR3 is CASSDPDRFSYEQYF. The CDR3 bases are TGCGCCAGCAGTGACCCGGACAGGTTCTCCTACGAGCAGTACTTC.

The chain employs TRBV13 and TRBJ2-7, with a weak D call TRBD2 (6 bases). The V gene lost 6 bases and the J gene lost 3 bases, with 12 bases spanning the gap. This CDR3 has 13 amino acids. The germline gives CDR1 PRHDT, CDR2 FYEKMQ (reference sequence). This CDR3 reads CASSSLADYEQYF. CDR3 DNA: TGTGCCAGCAGTTCACTAGCAGACTACGAGCAGTACTTC.

The V and J genes are TRBV10-3 and TRBJ1-5, with TRBD1 as a possible D gene (6 bases). In germline, CDR1 is ENHRY, CDR2 SYGVKD. This CDR3 contains 14 residues. Trimming left V 10 bases short and J 1 base short, with 14 bases between. CDR3 in amino acids: CATRGRESNQPQHF. The CDR3 coding sequence is TGTGCCACCAGGGGAAGGGAAAGCAATCAGCCCCAGCATTTT.

This chain joins TRBV28 and TRBJ2-7; D not resolved. The CDR3 has 10 amino acids. V lost 8 bases and J lost 6, with 8 bases in between. Germline-derived CDR1 and CDR2 are MDHEN and SYDVKM. CDR3 region: CASGPGEQYF. CDR3 DNA: TGTGCCAGCGGGCCGGGCGAGCAGTACTTC.

The chain couples TRBV29-1 to TRBJ2-2; 7 nucleotides agree with TRBD1. The CDR3 is made up of 15 amino acids. Germline CDR1 SQVTM, CDR2 ANQGSEA. V shed 7 bases and J 2 bases; nucleotides not matched to a gene: 10. The CDR3 DNA reads as TGCAGCGCAGAGGACAGGATGGGTAACACCGGGGAGCTGTTTTTT. This translates into CSAEDRMGNTGELFF.

This clonotype has at least ten counts. J is TRBJ2-7 and V is TRBV30; D not certain. The CDR3 contains 14 residues. V gave up 1 base and J gave up 2 bases, with 12 bases separating them. Germline CDR1 reads GTSNPN; CDR2 reads SVGIG (reference sequence). CDR3 residues: CAWSAATATYEQYF. In DNA form, the CDR3 reads TGTGCCTGGAGTGCGGCGACTGCTACCTACGAGCAGTACTTC.

This clonotype was seen a few times. V is TRBV11-1 and J is TRBJ2-7; no definite D call. CDR1 and CDR2 (germline): SGHAT, FQDESV (reference sequence). Trimming took 5 bases from V and 3 from J, leaving 8 bases between them. The CDR3 covers 12 residues. CDR3 DNA sequence: TGTGCCAGCAGCCCAGACCTCTACGAGCAGTACTTC. It is translated as CASSPDLYEQYF.

This clonotype has a handful of counts. This rearrangement joins TRBV27 to TRBJ1-1; 9 nucleotides align to TRBD1. Per germline, CDR1 MNHEY and CDR2 SMNVEV (reference sequence). The CDR3 loop spans 14 amino acids. V was pared by 6 bases and J by 4 bases, with 6 bases of the junction left unmatched. CDR3 residues: CASRIGTGTTEAFF. DNA of the CDR3: TGTGCCAGCAGGATTGGGACAGGGACCACTGAAGCTTTCTTT.

Only a few counts were recorded for this clonotype. J is TRBJ2-7 and V is TRBV2; TRBD2 might be the D (5 bases). Germline lookup yields CDR1 SNHLY and CDR2 FYNNEI. Trimming left V 1 base short and J 4 bases short, with 17 bases between. The CDR3 sequence is 16 residues long. DNA of the CDR3: TGTGCCAGCAGTGAAGACTCGAGGGTGCCGAGTTACGAGCAGTACTTC. Protein: CASSEDSRVPSYEQYF.

The J gene is TRBJ1-4, the V gene TRBV7-9, with D unresolved. The V end was cut by 5 bases, the J end by 5 bases, with 12 bases between. CDR3 length: 14 amino acids. Germline V gives CDR1 SEHNR, CDR2 FQNEAQ (reference sequence). The CDR3 DNA follows: TGTGCCAGCAGCCTCCTGACGGGGAATGAAAAACTGTTTTTT. It encodes CASSLLTGNEKLFF.